This note documents a single T cell receptor beta chain sequence. The entry originates in a study of regulatory T cells in long-lasting Graves disease. HTBI primers from iRepertoire and Arm-PCR of CDR3 regions yielded the TCR beta libraries. A single record per CDR3 protein comes from TCRdb applying MiXCR to the multiplex PCR reads. The sample has roughly 500,000 distinct CDR3 sequences; 20% to 25% are singletons. This CDR3 comprises 15 residues. Trimming cost V 5 bases and J 5 bases; bases outside gene matches: 6. CDR1 and CDR2 (germline): MNHNS, SASEGT. Time point here: persistent/refractory GD, antithyroid drugs over 5 years with positive TRAb. Generation of the TCR library employed RNA extracted from PBMCs.

This material consisted of peripheral blood mononuclear cells (PBMCs), taken when the disease was refractory, from a patient treated with antithyroid drugs. The receptor comes from a female donor with Graves disease. The J gene is TRBJ2-1, the V gene TRBV6-1; 10 bases are a match to TRBD2. The CDR3 DNA sequence: TGTGCCAGCAGTATGGGACTAGCGTCGGACAATGAGCAGTTCTTC. It yields the protein CASSMGLASDNEQFF.